The present entry profiles one TCR beta chain with its context. Trimming took 7 bases from V and 4 from J; bases not matched to a gene: 2. The CDR3 consists of 11 residues. Germline CDR1 and CDR2: SQVTM and ANQGSEA. The data were taken from a study of blood T cell repertoires in COVID-19. Study overall: The cDNA or gDNA used as material had been derived from T cells, B-cell-depleted T cells, or PBMCs.

The protocol was immunoSEQ multiplex PCR, while the TCRdb copy is restricted to in-frame clones and leaves out a portion. Among about 270,000 clones listed, 81% were seen once. This TCR derives from a woman in her fifties or sixties with active or convalescent COVID-19. The specimen was peripheral blood. The genes are TRBV29-1 and TRBJ2-5; 8 bases map to TRBD2. The DNA for the CDR3 is TGCAGCGGCCGGGAGGGAGAGACCCAGTACTTC. Protein: CSGREGETQYF.